The clone carrying this T cell receptor (beta chain) has just one count. Its antigen is still unknown. Trimming took off 0 bases at V and 4 bases at J, with 15 bases between the two ends. The CDR3 sequence is 16 residues long. Germline V lookup: CDR1 SEHNR, CDR2 FQNEAQ (reference sequence). These data come from a study of T cells in localized non-small cell lung cancer. Points from the study as a whole: Longer overall survival was associated with a higher density of T cells in the blood.

Sequencing used immunoSEQ multiplex PCR; TCRdb keeps in-frame clones, though not all of them. This sample has approximately 81,000 clones, with more than 70% found just once. The chain is built from TRBV7-9 and TRBJ2-5; possibly TRBD1 for D (5 bases). The receptor was isolated from a woman between 35 and 70 years old with stage I squamous cell lung carcinoma. The source was peripheral blood, collected before any cancer treatment. CDR3: CASSLARRSGRETQYF. The CDR3 region has the DNA TGTGCCAGCAGCTTAGCGCGTCGCTCAGGGCGAGAGACCCAGTACTTC. Together with reference TRBV7-9 and TRBJ2-5, the CDR3 gives the full variable domain: DTGVSQNPRHKITKRGQNVTFRCDPISEHNRLYWYRQTLGQGPEFLTYFQNEAQLEKSRLLSDRFSAERPKGSFSTLEIQRTEQGDSAMYLCASSLARRSGRETQYFGPGTRLLVL.